This TCR beta chain was recovered during a study of cytomegalovirus exposure and HLA in healthy donors. The study's findings and limits: Reportedly, TCR beta sequences accurately predicted HLA-A and HLA-B alleles in most subjects. The later analysis indicated that the majority of CMV-associated TCR beta chains appeared HLA-restricted.

CDR3 length: 17 amino acids. Germline loops: CDR1 LGHNA, CDR2 YSLEER. J gave up 6 bases and V 3 bases, and 15 bases lay outside the gene matches. PCR primers comprised 60 Vbeta and 13 Jbeta primers. Assay: immunoSEQ multiplex PCR; the TCRdb copy retains only in-frame clones and omits some. The sample lists around 110,000 clones, 60% to 70% occurring once. Only one count was recorded for this clone. Antigen unknown. Input material: PBMCs. J is TRBJ2-7 and V is TRBV4-3; TRBD2 aligns across 9 bases. This receptor was identified in a woman aged 40 to 50 in good health and CMV-seropositive. In DNA form, the CDR3 reads TGCGCCAGCAGCCAGCATCCCCCCGCGGGAGGGCCTTTCGAGCAGTACTTC. As protein: CASSQHPPAGGPFEQYF.